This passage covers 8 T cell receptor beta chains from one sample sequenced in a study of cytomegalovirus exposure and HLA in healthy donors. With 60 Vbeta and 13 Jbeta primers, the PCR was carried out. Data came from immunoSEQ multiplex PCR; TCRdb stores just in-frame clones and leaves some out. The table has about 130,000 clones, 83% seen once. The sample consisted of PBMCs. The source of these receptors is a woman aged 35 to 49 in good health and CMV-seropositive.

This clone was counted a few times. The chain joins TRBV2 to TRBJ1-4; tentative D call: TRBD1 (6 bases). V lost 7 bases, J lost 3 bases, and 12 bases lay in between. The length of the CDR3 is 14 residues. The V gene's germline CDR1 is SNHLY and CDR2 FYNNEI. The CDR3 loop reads CASIRGRANEKLFF. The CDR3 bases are TGTGCCAGCATCAGGGGTAGAGCTAATGAAAAACTGTTTTTT. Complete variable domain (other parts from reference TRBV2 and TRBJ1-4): EPEVTQTPSHQVTQMGQEVILRCVPISNHLYFYWYRQILGQKVEFLVSFYNNEISEKSEIFDDQFSVERPDGSNFTLKIRSTKLEDSAMYFCASIRGRANEKLFFGSGTQLSVL.

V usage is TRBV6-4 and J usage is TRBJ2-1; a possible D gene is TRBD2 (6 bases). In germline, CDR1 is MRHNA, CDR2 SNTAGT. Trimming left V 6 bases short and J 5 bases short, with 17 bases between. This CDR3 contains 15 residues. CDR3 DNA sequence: TGTGCCAGCAGACCTAACGACGGGGGTGACAATGAGCAGTTCTTC. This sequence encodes CASRPNDGGDNEQFF.

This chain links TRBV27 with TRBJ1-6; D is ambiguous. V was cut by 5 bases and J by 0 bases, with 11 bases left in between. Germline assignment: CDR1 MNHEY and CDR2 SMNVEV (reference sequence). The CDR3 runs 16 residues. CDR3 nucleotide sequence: TGTGCCAGCAGTCGTACCACCAGCTCCTATAATTCACCCCTCCACTTT. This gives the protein CASSRTTSSYNSPLHF.

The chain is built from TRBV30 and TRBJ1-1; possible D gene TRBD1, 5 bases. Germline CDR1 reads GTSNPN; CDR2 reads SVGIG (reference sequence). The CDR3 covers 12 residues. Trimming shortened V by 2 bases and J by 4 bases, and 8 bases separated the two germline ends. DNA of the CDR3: TGTGCCTGGAGTCGGGGGATCACTGAAGCTTTCTTT. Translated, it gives CAWSRGITEAFF.

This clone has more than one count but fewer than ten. This chain's CDR3 is CASSRGLVGQETQYF. The CDR3 DNA reads as TGTGCCAGCAGTCGGGGACTAGTGGGGCAAGAGACCCAGTACTTC. The chain recombines TRBV27 with TRBJ2-5, with 8 bases matching TRBD2. Germline CDR1 and CDR2: MNHEY and SMNVEV (reference sequence). The V and J ends lost 5 bases and 2 bases, in that order; junction bases with no gene match: 7. This CDR3 comprises 15 residues.

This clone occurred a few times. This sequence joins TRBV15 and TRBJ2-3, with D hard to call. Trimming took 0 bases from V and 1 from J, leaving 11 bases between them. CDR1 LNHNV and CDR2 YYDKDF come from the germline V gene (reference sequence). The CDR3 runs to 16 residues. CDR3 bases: TGTGCCACCAGCAGAGACCGCGGTGCGGGCACAGATACGCAGTATTTT. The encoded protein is CATSRDRGAGTDTQYF.

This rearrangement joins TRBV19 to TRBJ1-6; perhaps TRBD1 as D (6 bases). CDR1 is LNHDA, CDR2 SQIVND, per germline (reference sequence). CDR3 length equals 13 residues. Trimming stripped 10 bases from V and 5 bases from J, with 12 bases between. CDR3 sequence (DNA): TGTGCCACCCGGACAGAGAATAATTCACCCCTCCACTTT. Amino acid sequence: CATRTENNSPLHF.

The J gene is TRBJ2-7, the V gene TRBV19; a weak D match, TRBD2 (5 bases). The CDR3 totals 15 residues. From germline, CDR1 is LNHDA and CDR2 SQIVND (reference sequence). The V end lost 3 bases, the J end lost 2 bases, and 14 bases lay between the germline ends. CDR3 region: CASSILAEHAYEQYF. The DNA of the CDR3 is TGTGCCAGTAGTATCCTAGCAGAGCACGCCTACGAGCAGTACTTC.